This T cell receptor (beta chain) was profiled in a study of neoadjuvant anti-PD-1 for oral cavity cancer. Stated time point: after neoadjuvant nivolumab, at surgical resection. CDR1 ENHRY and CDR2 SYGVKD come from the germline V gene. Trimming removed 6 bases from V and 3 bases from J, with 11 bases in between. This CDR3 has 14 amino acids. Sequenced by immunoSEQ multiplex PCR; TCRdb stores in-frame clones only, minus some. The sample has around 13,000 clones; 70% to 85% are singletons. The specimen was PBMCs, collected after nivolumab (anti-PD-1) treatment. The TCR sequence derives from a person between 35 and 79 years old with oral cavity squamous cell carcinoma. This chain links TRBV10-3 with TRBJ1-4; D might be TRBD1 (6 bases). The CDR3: CAIRDSGANEKLFF. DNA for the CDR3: TGTGCCATCAGGGACAGTGGGGCTAATGAAAAACTGTTTTTT.